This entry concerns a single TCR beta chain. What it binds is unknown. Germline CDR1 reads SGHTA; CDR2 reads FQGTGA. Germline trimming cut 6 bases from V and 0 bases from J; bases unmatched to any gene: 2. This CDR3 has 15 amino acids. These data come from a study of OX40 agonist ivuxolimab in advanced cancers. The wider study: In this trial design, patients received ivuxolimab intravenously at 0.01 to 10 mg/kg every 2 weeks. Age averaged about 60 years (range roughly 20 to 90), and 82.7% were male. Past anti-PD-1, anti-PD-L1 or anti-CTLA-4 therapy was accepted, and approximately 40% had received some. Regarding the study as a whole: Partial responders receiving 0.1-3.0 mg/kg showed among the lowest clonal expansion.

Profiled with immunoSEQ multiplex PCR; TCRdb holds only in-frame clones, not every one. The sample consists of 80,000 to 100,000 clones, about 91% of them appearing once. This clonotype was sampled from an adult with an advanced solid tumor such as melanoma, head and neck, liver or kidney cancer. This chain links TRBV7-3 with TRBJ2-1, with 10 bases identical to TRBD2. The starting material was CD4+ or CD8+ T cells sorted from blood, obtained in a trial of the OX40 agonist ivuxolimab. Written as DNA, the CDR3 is TGTGCCAGCAGAACTAGCGGGAACTCCTACAATGAGCAGTTCTTC. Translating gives CASRTSGNSYNEQFF. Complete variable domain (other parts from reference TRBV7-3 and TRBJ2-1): GAGVSQTPSNKVTEKGKYVELRCDPISGHTALYWYRQSLGQGPEFLIYFQGTGAADDSGLPNDRFFAVRPEGSVSTLKIQRTERGDSAVYLCASRTSGNSYNEQFFGPGTRLTVL.